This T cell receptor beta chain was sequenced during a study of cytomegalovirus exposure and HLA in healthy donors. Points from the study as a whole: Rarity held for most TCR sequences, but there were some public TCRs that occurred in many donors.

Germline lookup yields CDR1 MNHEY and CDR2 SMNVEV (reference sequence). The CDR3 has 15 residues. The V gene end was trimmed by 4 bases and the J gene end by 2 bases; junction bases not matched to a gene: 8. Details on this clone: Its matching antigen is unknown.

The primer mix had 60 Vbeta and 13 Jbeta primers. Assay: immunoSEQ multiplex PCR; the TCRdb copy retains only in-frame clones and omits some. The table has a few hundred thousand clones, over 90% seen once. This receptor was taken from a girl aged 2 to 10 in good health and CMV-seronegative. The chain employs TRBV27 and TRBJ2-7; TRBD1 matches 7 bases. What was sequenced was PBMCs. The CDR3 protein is CASSSRDRFAYEQYF. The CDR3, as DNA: TGTGCCAGCAGTTCCCGGGACAGATTCGCCTACGAGCAGTACTTC.